The clone carrying this T cell receptor beta chain was seen only once. Antigen: not known. The data are from a study of T cell responses to AZD1222 COVID-19 vaccine. Findings and limits, study-wide: Females made up more of the donors, who were largely white British, and clonal diversity may have come out too low.

V lost 2 bases and J 7 bases, leaving 15 bases between the germline ends. The germline CDR1 and CDR2 sequences are SGHTA and FQGNSA. The CDR3 is 16 residues long. Repertoires were generated with immunoSEQ multiplex PCR, while TCRdb's copy carries only in-frame clones and drops some. The data contain under 200,000 clones, less than 95% of them singletons. The clonotype originates from an adult in good health. The V gene is TRBV7-2, the J gene TRBJ1-6; possibly TRBD1 for D (5 bases). The sample here was peripheral blood, taken on day 0 of AZD1222 vaccination. CDR3 in amino acids: CASSLQGRAGNSPLHF. The CDR3 nucleotides read TGTGCCAGCAGCTTACAGGGTCGGGCAGGAAATTCACCCCTCCACTTT.